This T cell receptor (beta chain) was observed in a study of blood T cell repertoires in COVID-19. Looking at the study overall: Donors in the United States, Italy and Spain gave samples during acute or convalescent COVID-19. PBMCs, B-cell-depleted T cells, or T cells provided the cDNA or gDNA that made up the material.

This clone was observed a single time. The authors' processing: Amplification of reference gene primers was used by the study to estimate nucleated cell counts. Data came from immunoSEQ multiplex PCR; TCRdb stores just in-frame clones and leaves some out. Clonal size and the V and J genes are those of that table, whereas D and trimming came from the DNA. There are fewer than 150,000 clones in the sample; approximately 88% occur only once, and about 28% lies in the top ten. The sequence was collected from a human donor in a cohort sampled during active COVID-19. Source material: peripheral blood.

The CDR3 nucleotides read TGCGCCAGCAGGCTGGGTCTGAGGTATAATGAAAAACTGTTTTTT. Translating gives CASRLGLRYNEKLFF. The chain joins TRBV4-1 to TRBJ1-4; D is unresolved. CDR3 length equals 15 residues. Deletions cut 6 bases from V and 4 bases from J, with 15 bases between. Germline CDR1 and CDR2: MGHRA and YSYEKL.